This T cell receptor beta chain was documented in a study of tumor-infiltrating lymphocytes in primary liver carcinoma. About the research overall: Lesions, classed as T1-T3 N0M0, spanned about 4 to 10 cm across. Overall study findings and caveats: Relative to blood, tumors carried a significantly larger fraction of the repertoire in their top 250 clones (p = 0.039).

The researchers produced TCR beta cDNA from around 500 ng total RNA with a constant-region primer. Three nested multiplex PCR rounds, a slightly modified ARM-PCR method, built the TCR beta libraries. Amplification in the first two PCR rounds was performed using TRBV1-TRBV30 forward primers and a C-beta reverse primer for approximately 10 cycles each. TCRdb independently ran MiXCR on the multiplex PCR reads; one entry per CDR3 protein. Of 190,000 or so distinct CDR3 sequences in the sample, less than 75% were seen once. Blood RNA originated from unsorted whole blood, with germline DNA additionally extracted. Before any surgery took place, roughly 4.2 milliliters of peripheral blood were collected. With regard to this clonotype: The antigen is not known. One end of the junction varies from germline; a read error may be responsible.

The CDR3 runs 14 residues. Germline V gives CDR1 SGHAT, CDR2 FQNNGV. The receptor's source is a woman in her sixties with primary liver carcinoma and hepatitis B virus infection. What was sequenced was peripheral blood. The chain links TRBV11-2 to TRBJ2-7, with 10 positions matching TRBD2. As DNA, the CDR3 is TGTGCCAGCAGCTTGGCTAGCGGGAGTTACGAACAGTGCTTC. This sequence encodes CASSLASGSYEQCF.